The next 18 T cell receptor beta chains were all read from a single sample in a study of blood T cells in healthy people across ages. With a J-beta primer mix and a sample-barcoded 5' primer, a second PCR ran about 7 to 12 cycles. Each CDR3 protein is one row after TCRdb ran MiXCR on the 5' RACE reads. The repertoire holds 850,000 or so distinct CDR3 sequences, with roughly 26% as singletons. Sequencing used blood. These receptors originate from a woman of 80 years or more in good health.

This clonotype has a count of ten or more. V usage is TRBV2 and J usage is TRBJ2-4; D unresolved. The CDR3 has 12 residues. CDR1 is SNHLY and CDR2 is FYNNEI in the germline V gene. Trimming took off 6 bases at V and 9 bases at J, with 12 bases between the two ends. Here the CDR3 reads CASRLIDPIQYF. In DNA, the CDR3 is TGTGCCAGCAGGCTAATAGACCCCATTCAGTACTTC.

The chain recombines TRBV30 with TRBJ1-6; possibly TRBD1 for D (5 bases). Germline V gives CDR1 GTSNPN, CDR2 SVGIG (reference sequence). The CDR3 is 15 residues long. Trimming took 2 bases from V and 3 from J, leaving 11 bases between them. CDR3 protein: CAWSWAGNYNSPLHF. In DNA, the CDR3 is TGTGCCTGGAGTTGGGCAGGGAACTATAATTCACCCCTCCACTTT.

This chain connects TRBV20-1 to TRBJ1-5; the D gene is possibly TRBD1 (6 bases). The V and J ends lost 5 bases and 2 bases respectively, with 10 bases between them. Germline CDR1 and CDR2: DFQATT and SNEGSKA (reference sequence). The CDR3 runs to 13 residues. For the CDR3, the DNA is TGCAGTGCTGGACAGACGGGCAATCAGCCCCAGCATTTT. Amino acid sequence: CSAGQTGNQPQHF.

As regards this clonotype: One base away lies a much larger clone, so this may be a sequencing read error. The chain links TRBV12-3 or TRBV12-4 to TRBJ1-4; TRBD1 is a possible D gene (5 bases). Trimming shortened V by 1 base and J by 4 bases, and 10 bases separated the two germline ends. The CDR3 runs 15 residues. The CDR3, as DNA: TGTGCCAGCAGTTTAGGTTGGGGGGGTAATGAAAAACTGTTTTTT. Amino acid sequence: CASSLGWGGNEKLFF.

This sequence joins TRBV20-1 and TRBJ1-2, with D unclear. Per the germline V gene, CDR1 is DFQATT and CDR2 is SNEGSKA (reference sequence). Trimming took 3 bases from V and 4 from J, leaving 9 bases between them. This CDR3 region has 12 residues. The CDR3 sequence is CSASSAFYGYTF. The CDR3 DNA reads TGCAGTGCTAGTTCGGCCTTCTATGGCTACACCTTC.

This clonotype was counted many times. J is TRBJ2-1 and V is TRBV20-1, with D perhaps TRBD2 (6 bases). Germline CDR1 and CDR2: DFQATT and SNEGSKA (reference sequence). The length of the CDR3 is 14 residues. With 1 base removed from V and 2 bases from J, the gap between germline ends came to 9 bases. The CDR3 here is CSARAERAYNEQFF. The CDR3 nucleotides are TGCAGTGCTAGAGCGGAGCGGGCCTACAATGAGCAGTTCTTC.

CDR3 sequence reads: CASSWAPPETQYF. The CDR3 nucleotides are TGTGCCAGCAGCTGGGCCCCCCCAGAGACCCAGTACTTC. This chain links TRBV5-5 with TRBJ2-5; D ambiguous. Germline values: CDR1 SGHKS, CDR2 YYEKEE (reference sequence). V shed 3 bases and J shed 4 bases, with 10 bases lying between them. The CDR3 has 13 amino acids.

The chain couples TRBV6-6 to TRBJ1-1, with a weak D call TRBD1 (5 bases). Trimming cost V 6 bases and J 3 bases, with 11 bases left between them. Germline V CDR1 and CDR2: MNHNY, SVGAGI (reference sequence). This CDR3 is 13 amino acids long. The CDR3 protein is CASRSRDYTEAFF. CDR3 sequence (DNA): TGTGCCAGCAGATCCAGGGACTACACTGAAGCTTTCTTT.

This clonotype occurred many times. The chain combines TRBV2 with TRBJ2-1; D is unclear. Germline values: CDR1 SNHLY, CDR2 FYNNEI. Trimming pared 3 bases from V and 0 bases from J, leaving 15 bases between. The CDR3 contains 17 residues. As DNA, the CDR3 is TGTGCCAGCAGTGACAGGAGTAAACCCAGCTCCTACAATGAGCAGTTCTTC. Translation gives CASSDRSKPSSYNEQFF.

The V and J genes are TRBV6-1 and TRBJ1-4; D is undetermined. The V end was cut by 2 bases, the J end by 3 bases, with 7 bases between. Per germline, CDR1 MNHNS and CDR2 SASEGT. The CDR3 runs to 14 residues. This CDR3 is CASSEMAANEKLFF. DNA of the CDR3: TGTGCCAGCAGTGAAATGGCTGCTAATGAAAAACTGTTTTTT.

This clonotype has at least ten counts. CDR3 DNA: TGTGCCAGCAGTCAAAGGGCCCGACTAGCGGGGGTCCAAGAGACCCAGTACTTC. As protein: CASSQRARLAGVQETQYF. The chain uses TRBV27 and TRBJ2-5; TRBD2 matches 12 bases. Germline values: CDR1 MNHEY, CDR2 SMNVEV (reference sequence). The CDR3 runs to 18 residues. J was trimmed by 1 base and V by 5 bases; bases with no gene match: 11.

This clonotype showed up just a few times. A much larger clone lies a single base off, so this may be a read error. The genes are TRBV6-2 or TRBV6-3 and TRBJ2-5; 11 bases match TRBD1. The germline gives CDR1 MNHEY, CDR2 SVGEGT. The CDR3 extends over 16 amino acids. V dropped 0 bases and J dropped 11; count of bases not matched to a gene: 11. The CDR3 DNA sequence: TGTGCCAGCAGTTACTCGGGACAGGGGGTATACAATGAGCAGTACTTC. Translated, it gives CASSYSGQGVYNEQYF.

Only a few counts were recorded for this clonotype. The rearrangement links TRBV20-1 to TRBJ1-6; D is unclear. Germline CDR1 is DFQATT and CDR2 is SNEGSKA (reference sequence). Trimming pared 5 bases from V and 0 bases from J, leaving 11 bases between. The CDR3 consists of 15 residues. CDR3 amino acids: CSASSISSYNSPLHF. The CDR3 coding sequence is TGCAGTGCTTCCTCGATCAGCTCCTATAATTCACCCCTCCACTTT.

CDR3 residues: CSAREWLDQLQNEQYF. As DNA, the CDR3 is TGCAGTGCTAGAGAGTGGTTGGACCAGTTACAGAATGAGCAGTACTTC. The chain is built from TRBV20-1 and TRBJ2-5; D remains ambiguous. The ends were cut back, 0 bases at V and 11 bases at J, with 25 bases in the middle. Germline CDR1 and CDR2: DFQATT and SNEGSKA (reference sequence). There are 16 residues in the CDR3.

This clonotype was counted a few times. V and J are TRBV3-1 and TRBJ2-7; D assignment may be TRBD1 or TRBD2 (5 bases each). The CDR3 has 14 amino acids. Trimming left V 4 bases short and J 3 bases short, with 13 bases between. Germline V gene lookup returns CDR1 LGHDT and CDR2 YNNKEL (reference sequence). The CDR3 DNA is TGTGCCAGCAGCCTGGGGGTGGCTAGCTACGAGCAGTACTTC. Its protein product is CASSLGVASYEQYF.

The V gene is TRBV18, the J gene TRBJ1-1, with D tentatively TRBD1 (6 bases). V lost 3 bases and J 2 bases, leaving 13 bases between the germline ends. The CDR3 length is 15 residues. Germline V gives CDR1 KGHSH, CDR2 LQKENI. CDR3 region: CASSPTAGGNTEAFF. CDR3 coding DNA: TGTGCCAGCTCACCCACCGCGGGGGGCAACACTGAAGCTTTCTTT.

The table lists this clonotype with many counts. This chain uses TRBV12-3 or TRBV12-4 with TRBJ1-5, with a possible D match to TRBD1 (5 bases). The CDR3 contains 15 residues. The V end was cut by 5 bases, the J end by 4 bases, with 15 bases between. CDR3 region: CASSPGGGGNQPQHF. DNA of the CDR3: TGTGCCAGCAGTCCCGGTGGGGGGGGTAATCAGCCCCAGCATTTT.

This clonotype was found many times. This chain uses TRBV20-1 with TRBJ2-1; D is ambiguous. The CDR3 spans 11 residues. In germline, CDR1 is DFQATT, CDR2 SNEGSKA (reference sequence). The ends were cut back, 3 bases at V and 7 bases at J, with 7 bases in the middle. The DNA of the CDR3 is TGCAGTGCTAGGAGGAGAAATGAGCAGTTCTTC. Protein product: CSARRRNEQFF.